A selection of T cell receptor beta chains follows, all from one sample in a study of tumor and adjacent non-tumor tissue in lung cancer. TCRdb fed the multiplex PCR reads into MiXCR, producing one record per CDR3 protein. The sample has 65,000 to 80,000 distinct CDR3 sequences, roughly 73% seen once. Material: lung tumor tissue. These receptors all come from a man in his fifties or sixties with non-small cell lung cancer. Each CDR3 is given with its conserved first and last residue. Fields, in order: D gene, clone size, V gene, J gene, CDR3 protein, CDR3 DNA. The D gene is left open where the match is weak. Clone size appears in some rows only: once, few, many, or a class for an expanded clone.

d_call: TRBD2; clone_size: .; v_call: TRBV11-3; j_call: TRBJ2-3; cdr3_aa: CASSLILADSTDTQYF; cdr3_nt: TGTGCTAGCAGCCTTATACTAGCGGATAGCACAGATACGCAGTATTTT
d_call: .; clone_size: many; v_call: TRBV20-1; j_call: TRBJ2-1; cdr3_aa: CSARDLTYNEQFF; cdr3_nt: TGCAGTGCTAGAGATTTGACATACAATGAGCAGTTCTTC
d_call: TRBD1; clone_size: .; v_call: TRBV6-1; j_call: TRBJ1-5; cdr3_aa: CATSVRDRGLNQPQHF; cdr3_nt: TGTGCCACCAGTGTACGGGACAGGGGGCTCAATCAGCCCCAGCATTTT
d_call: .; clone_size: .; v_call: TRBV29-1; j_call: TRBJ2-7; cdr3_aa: CSGFPGGYDQYF; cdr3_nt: TGCAGCGGATTCCCGGGGGGCTACGACCAGTACTTC
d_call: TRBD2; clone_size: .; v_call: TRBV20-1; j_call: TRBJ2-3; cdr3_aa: CSARDPRGRSTNTQYF; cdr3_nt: TGCAGTGCTAGAGATCCCCGCGGGAGGAGCACAAATACGCAGTACTTT
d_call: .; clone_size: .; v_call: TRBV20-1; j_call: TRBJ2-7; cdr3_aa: CSARDRVRSSYEQYF; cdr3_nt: TGCAGTGCTAGAGATCGCGTCAGAAGCTCCTACGAGCAATACTTC
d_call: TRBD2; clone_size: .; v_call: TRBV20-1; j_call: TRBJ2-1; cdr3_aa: CSASSGKDEQFF; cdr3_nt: TGCAGTGCCAGTAGCGGGAAAGATGAGCAGTTCTTC
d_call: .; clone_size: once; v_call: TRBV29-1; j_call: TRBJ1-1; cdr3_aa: CCLKEGRIEAFF; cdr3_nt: TGTTGCTTAAAGGAGGGGAGGATTGAAGCTTTCTTT
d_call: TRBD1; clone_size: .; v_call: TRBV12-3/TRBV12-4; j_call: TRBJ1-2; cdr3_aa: CASSDRDSAYGYTF; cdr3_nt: TGTGCCAGCAGTGACCGGGACAGCGCCTATGGCTACACCTTC
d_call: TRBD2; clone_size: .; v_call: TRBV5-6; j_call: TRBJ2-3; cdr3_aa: CASSLTLASGRAGLTDTQYF; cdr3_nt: TGTGCCAGCAGCTTGACGCTCGCTAGCGGGAGGGCCGGCCTCACAGATACGCAGTATTTT
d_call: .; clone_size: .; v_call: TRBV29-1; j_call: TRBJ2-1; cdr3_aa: CSVGRGRNEQFF; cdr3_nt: TGCAGCGTTGGACGGGGACGTAACGAGCAGTTCTTC
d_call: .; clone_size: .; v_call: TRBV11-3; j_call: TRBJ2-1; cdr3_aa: CASSSVNSGTYDEQFF; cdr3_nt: TGTGCCAGCAGCTCCGTGAATAGCGGTACCTACGATGAGCAGTTCTTC
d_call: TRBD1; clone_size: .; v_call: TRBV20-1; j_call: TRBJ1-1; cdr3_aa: CSVGPRDRDTEASF; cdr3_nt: TGCAGTGTCGGACCCAGGGACAGGGACACTGAAGCTTCCTTT
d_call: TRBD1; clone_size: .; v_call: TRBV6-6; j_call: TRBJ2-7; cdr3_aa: CASRQTGGISYEQYF; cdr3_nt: TGTGCCAGCAGGCAGACAGGGGGAATCTCCTACGAGCAGTACTTC
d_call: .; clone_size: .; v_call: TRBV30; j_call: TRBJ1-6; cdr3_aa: CAWSDTGYSPLHF; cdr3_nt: TGTGCCTGGAGTGATACAGGGTATTCACCCCTCCACTTT
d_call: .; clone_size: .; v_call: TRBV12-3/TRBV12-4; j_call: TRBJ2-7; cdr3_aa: CASRPTGGKNEQYF; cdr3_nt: TGTGCCAGCAGACCGACTGGCGGGAAAAACGAGCAGTACTTC
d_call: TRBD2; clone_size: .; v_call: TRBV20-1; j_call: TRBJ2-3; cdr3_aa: CSAISGRGADTQLF; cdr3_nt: TGCAGTGCTATAAGCGGGAGGGGGGCAGATACGCAGCTTTTT
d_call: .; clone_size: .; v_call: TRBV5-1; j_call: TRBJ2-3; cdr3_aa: CASSLAGQNTDTQYF; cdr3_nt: TGCGCCAGCAGTCTCGCGGGACAGAACACAGATACGCAGTATTTT
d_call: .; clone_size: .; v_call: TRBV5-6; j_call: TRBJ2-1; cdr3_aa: CANTIMQLYNEQFF; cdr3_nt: TGTGCCAATACCATCATGCAGCTCTACAACGAGCAGTTCTTC
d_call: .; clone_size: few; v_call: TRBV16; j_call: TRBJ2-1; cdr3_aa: CAGSPNNEQVF; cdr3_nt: TGTGCCGGCAGCCCCAACAATGAGCAGGTCTTC
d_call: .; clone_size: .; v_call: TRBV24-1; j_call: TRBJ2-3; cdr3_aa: CATSAGFTDTQYF; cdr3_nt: TGTGCCACCAGTGCGGGATTCACAGATACGCAGTATTTT